The clone carrying this T cell receptor beta chain was observed a handful of times. The antigen is not known. This entry comes from a study of CD8 T cells in ankylosing spondylitis. Study observations and caveats: Some motif variants were previously reported in reactive arthritis synovial fluid and blood. It appeared that ankylosing spondylitis blood was characterized by a TCR beta motif of fewer than 10 highly homologous variants. Reportedly, matched ankylosing spondylitis synovial fluid was significantly enriched for disease-linked clones.

CDR1 is LGHDT and CDR2 is YNNKEL in the germline V gene (reference sequence). CDR3 length: 11 residues. Trimming shortened V by 1 base and J by 11 bases, and 8 bases separated the two germline ends. In making TCR beta libraries, quantitative 5'-RACE with molecular barcodes was used. TCRdb used MiXCR to reprocess the 5' RACE reads, holding one entry per CDR3 protein. The table records about 540,000 distinct CDR3 sequences, about 12% of them present only once. Sequenced: blood, either unsorted or a sorted T cell fraction (not recorded which). The sequence derives from a male donor with ankylosing spondylitis. The rearrangement uses TRBV3-1 and TRBJ1-1; a possible D gene is TRBD1 (5 bases). CDR3 region: CASSQAGTAFF. CDR3 bases: TGTGCCAGCAGCCAAGCGGGGACGGCTTTCTTT.